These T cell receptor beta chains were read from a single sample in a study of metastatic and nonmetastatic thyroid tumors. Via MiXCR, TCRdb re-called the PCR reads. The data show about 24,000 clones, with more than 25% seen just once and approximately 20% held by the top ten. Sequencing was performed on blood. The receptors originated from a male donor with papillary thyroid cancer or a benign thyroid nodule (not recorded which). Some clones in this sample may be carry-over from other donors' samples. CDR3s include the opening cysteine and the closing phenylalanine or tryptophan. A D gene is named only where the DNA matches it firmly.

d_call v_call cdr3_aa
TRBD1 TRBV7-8 CASSGGQGYTGELFF
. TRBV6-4 CACAEYTDTQYF
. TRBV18 CASSPPIGAFYGYTF
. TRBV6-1 CARSKYKRGTEAFF
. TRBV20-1 CSAREGATNSPLHF
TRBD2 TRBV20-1 CSAGTSGRGHNEQFF
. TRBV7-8 CASSLGGEKLFF
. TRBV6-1 CASTRGASRTDTQYF
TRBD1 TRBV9 CASSVDRGGYEQYF
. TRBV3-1 CASRGDTQYF
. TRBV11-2 CASSLQEGTEAFF
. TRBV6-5 CASSYGTESYEQYF
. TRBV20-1 CSALGRANEKLFF
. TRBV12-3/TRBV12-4 CASRLGEANYGYTF
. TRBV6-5 CASSSTSGTNYGYTF
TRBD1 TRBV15 CATSREGTGTGAYEQYF
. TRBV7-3 CASGPGTLTGELFF
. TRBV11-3 CASSLDPSGSYNEQFF
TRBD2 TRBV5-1 CASSFYIREGQETQYF
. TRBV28 CASSFGGSYEQYF
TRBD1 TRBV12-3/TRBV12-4 CASSTLDRDAYEQYF
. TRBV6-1 CASSWGRDYEQYF
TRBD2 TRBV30 CAWSVGGVAKNIQYF
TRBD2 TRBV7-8 CASSYKPSGRESSYNEQFF
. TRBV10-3 CAIRGDGGANTGELFF
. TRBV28 CASISGSTYGYTF
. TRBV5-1 CASSSGHPQGTEAFF
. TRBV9 CASGKPTYNEQFF
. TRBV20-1 CIASGQDYEHYF
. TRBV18 CASSTSANTGELFF
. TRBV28 CASSSQGRTGELFF
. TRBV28 CASSLPAQANTGELFF
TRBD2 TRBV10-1 CASSESIGRAGNEQFF
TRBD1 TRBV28 CASSHFRDRGRPENQYF
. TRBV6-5 CASSYTGSVLNTEAFF
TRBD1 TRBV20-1 CSATDRGPYEQYF
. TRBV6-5 CASSSLEENTEAFF
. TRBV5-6 CASSLRGELFF
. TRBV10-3 CAISQGRDNQPQHF
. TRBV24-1 CATSDSLSTTGELFF
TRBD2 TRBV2 CASRGLLDGELFF
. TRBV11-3 CASRAETSASIDTF
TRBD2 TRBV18 CASLASGREETQYF
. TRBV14 CASSPTRRNDGRNTIYF
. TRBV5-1 CASSFGRQSTDTQYF
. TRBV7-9 CACSLPPGLIEQYF
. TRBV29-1 CSVEDAVLPYGYTF
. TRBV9 CASSVEAGWSTDTQYF